Below are 20 T cell receptor beta chains sequenced from a single sample in a study of blood T cell repertoires in COVID-19. Assay: immunoSEQ multiplex PCR; the TCRdb copy retains only in-frame clones and omits some. The sample contains 200,000 to 250,000 clones, approximately 83% of which appear only once. The sample taken for sequencing was peripheral blood. These receptors were taken from a young woman who had recovered from COVID-19.

This clone was observed a few times. The chain carries TRBV6-2 or TRBV6-3 and TRBJ2-1; 8 bases are a match to TRBD2. This CDR3 is built from 15 residues. Germline trimming cut 2 bases from V and 7 bases from J; bases unmatched to any gene: 7. Germline values: CDR1 MNHEY, CDR2 SVGEGT. The CDR3 spells CASSYPAGGKNEQFF. The CDR3 nucleotides are TGTGCCAGCAGTTACCCGGCGGGGGGCAAAAATGAGCAGTTCTTC.

V usage is TRBV4-1 and J usage is TRBJ2-1, with 8 bases fitting TRBD2. Germline V gene lookup returns CDR1 MGHRA and CDR2 YSYEKL. There are 17 residues in the CDR3. The V gene end was trimmed by 2 bases and the J gene end by 9 bases; junction bases not matched to a gene: 15. The CDR3: CASSQWGSGRRGGEQFF. The CDR3 region has the DNA TGCGCCAGCAGCCAATGGGGCAGCGGGAGAAGGGGAGGTGAGCAGTTCTTC.

The rearrangement links TRBV5-1 to TRBJ2-5; no reliable D call. CDR1 SGHRS and CDR2 YFSETQ come from the germline V gene. This CDR3 comprises 15 residues. Trimming removed 4 bases at V and 1 base at J, with 14 bases between. The CDR3 DNA reads TGCGCCAGCAGCCTCCTGCCGGGTTCCCAAGAGACCCAGTACTTC. It is translated as CASSLLPGSQETQYF.

The chain recombines TRBV6-2 or TRBV6-3 with TRBJ2-1; 7 bases map to TRBD2. V trimming: 5 bases; J trimming: 10 bases; junction bases outside the gene matches: 8. This CDR3 contains 13 residues. Germline values: CDR1 MNHEY, CDR2 SVGEGT. CDR3 sequence: CASSREAPREQFF. Written as DNA, the CDR3 is TGTGCCAGCAGTCGGGAGGCCCCTAGGGAGCAGTTCTTC.

The chain joins TRBV29-1 to TRBJ1-1, with 7 bases that match TRBD1. The length of the CDR3 is 12 residues. Losses at the gene ends were 4 bases for V and 11 bases for J; bases not matched to a gene: 10. The V gene's germline CDR1 is SQVTM and CDR2 ANQGSEA. CDR3 sequence: CSVVITRGRAFF. CDR3 in DNA: TGCAGCGTTGTGATCACCAGGGGGAGGGCTTTCTTT.

This clone was counted once. The chain recombines TRBV2 with TRBJ2-7, with TRBD2 as a possible D gene (5 bases). In germline, CDR1 is SNHLY, CDR2 FYNNEI. Trimming left V 6 bases short and J 6 bases short, with 9 bases between. The CDR3 contains 11 residues. CDR3 residues: CASRLAGEQYF. The DNA of the CDR3 is TGTGCCAGCAGGCTAGCCGGCGAGCAGTACTTC.

J is TRBJ1-1 and V is TRBV5-1, with a possible D match to TRBD1 (6 bases). CDR3 length: 12 amino acids. Germline V gene sequence: CDR1 SGHRS, CDR2 YFSETQ. Trimming cost V 0 bases and J 8 bases, with 8 bases left between them. Here the CDR3 reads CASSLGQDEAFF. For the CDR3, the DNA is TGCGCCAGCAGCTTGGGACAGGACGAAGCTTTCTTT. The whole variable domain, remainder taken from reference TRBV5-1 and TRBJ1-1, is KAGVTQTPRYLIKTRGQQVTLSCSPISGHRSVSWYQQTPGQGLQFLFEYFSETQRNKGNFPGRFSGRQFSNSRSEMNVSTLELGDSALYLCASSLGQDEAFFGQGTRLTVV.

This chain joins TRBV19 and TRBJ1-5, with TRBD1 matching 10 bases. The CDR3 is 18 residues long. Trimming cost V 2 bases and J 3 bases; bases outside gene matches: 10. CDR1 is LNHDA and CDR2 is SQIVND in the germline V gene (reference sequence). DNA for the CDR3: TGTGCCAGTAGTATAAAGGCGCGGGACAGGGGATTCAATCAGCCCCAGCATTTT. Protein sequence: CASSIKARDRGFNQPQHF.

This clone occurred once. The J gene is TRBJ1-4, the V gene TRBV7-3; the D is unclear. Trimming left V 6 bases short and J 4 bases short, with 9 bases between. This CDR3 region has 13 residues. Germline CDR1 reads SGHTA; CDR2 reads FQGTGA. CDR3 sequence (DNA): TGTGCCAGCAGTCGTACAGTTAATGAAAAACTGTTTTTT. Its translation is CASSRTVNEKLFF.

This clone appeared a single time. The chain is built from TRBV4-1 and TRBJ2-3; TRBD2 matches 10 bases. The V gene end was trimmed by 0 bases and the J gene end by 4 bases; junction bases not matched to a gene: 7. CDR1 and CDR2 (germline): MGHRA, YSYEKL. This CDR3 contains 17 residues. The CDR3, as DNA: TGCGCCAGCAGCCAAGATGGGCTAGCGGGAGTGGCAGATACGCAGTATTTT. This sequence encodes CASSQDGLAGVADTQYF.

This sequence joins TRBV18 and TRBJ2-7; 8 bases are a match to TRBD1. V trimming: 2 bases; J trimming: 6 bases; junction bases outside the gene matches: 6. The CDR3 is 14 residues long. Germline lookup yields CDR1 KGHSH and CDR2 LQKENI. The CDR3 DNA reads TGTGCCAGCTCACCAGTCAGGGGGCCCGGCGAGCAGTACTTC. Protein: CASSPVRGPGEQYF.

The chain couples TRBV25-1 to TRBJ2-7, with a possible D match to TRBD2 (5 bases). The CDR3 runs 15 residues. The germline V gene encodes CDR1 MGHDK and CDR2 SYGVNS. Trimming removed 2 bases from V and 0 bases from J, with 11 bases in between. DNA of the CDR3: TGTGCCAGCAGTGAAGCGAGCGGTACCTCCTACGAGCAGTACTTC. It is translated as CASSEASGTSYEQYF.

The chain recombines TRBV7-6 with TRBJ2-3; 8 bases line up with TRBD2. The length of the CDR3 is 15 residues. Germline loops: CDR1 SGHVS, CDR2 FNYEAQ. J lost 7 bases, V lost 3 bases, and 9 bases had no gene match. DNA for the CDR3: TGTGCCAGCAGCTTTACTAGCGGAAAAGGGAATACGCAGTATTTT. Translated, it gives CASSFTSGKGNTQYF. Complete variable domain (other parts from reference TRBV7-6 and TRBJ2-3): GAGVSQSPRYKVTKRGQDVALRCDPISGHVSLYWYRQALGQGPEFLTYFNYEAQQDKSGLPNDRFSAERPEGSISTLTIQRTEQRDSAMYRCASSFTSGKGNTQYFGPGTRLTVL.

The V and J genes are TRBV19 and TRBJ2-3; D perhaps matches TRBD2 (6 bases). Germline CDR1 and CDR2: LNHDA and SQIVND (reference sequence). The germline V and J ends were trimmed by 5 bases and 5 bases, with 8 bases remaining between them. There are 12 residues in the CDR3. The CDR3 loop is CASSLEGDTQYF. The CDR3 coding sequence is TGTGCCAGTAGTCTGGAGGGAGATACGCAGTATTTT.

The chain carries TRBV25-1 and TRBJ1-4; TRBD1 might be the D (5 bases). V lost 4 bases, J lost 5 bases, and 11 bases lay in between. This CDR3 is built from 14 residues. Germline V gene sequence: CDR1 MGHDK, CDR2 SYGVNS. CDR3 in amino acids: CASSGGTVNEKLFF. Written as DNA, the CDR3 is TGTGCCAGCAGTGGCGGGACGGTAAATGAAAAACTGTTTTTT.

The table lists this clone with many counts. CDR3: CASSSWGGADQPQHF. CDR3 DNA sequence: TGTGCCAGCAGCTCCTGGGGGGGGGCGGACCAGCCCCAGCATTTT. The chain employs TRBV21-1 and TRBJ1-5. TRBV21-1 is a pseudogene. CDR3 length: 15 amino acids.

The chain joins TRBV3-1 (or the pseudogene TRBV3-2) to TRBJ1-2, with a tentative D call TRBD1 (6 bases). Trimming removed 1 base at V and 2 bases at J, with 11 bases between. The CDR3 runs to 15 residues. Per germline, CDR1 LGHDT and CDR2 YNNKEL (reference sequence). CDR3 amino acids: CASSQGTASNYGYTF. The CDR3 DNA sequence: TGTGCCAGCAGCCAAGGGACAGCTTCAAACTATGGCTACACCTTC.

The chain carries TRBV10-3 and TRBJ2-1; 13 nucleotides line up with TRBD2. Trimming at V came to 10 bases and at J to 8 bases, leaving 8 bases not matched to a gene. Germline V gene lookup returns CDR1 ENHRY and CDR2 SYGVKD. This CDR3 has 14 residues. CDR3: CASGLAGDNDEQFF. The CDR3 DNA is TGTGCCAGCGGACTAGCGGGAGATAACGATGAGCAGTTCTTC.

The chain carries TRBV30 and TRBJ1-1; 9 bases are shared with TRBD1. Germline CDR1 GTSNPN, CDR2 SVGIG (reference sequence). V trimming: 5 bases; J trimming: 11 bases; junction bases outside the gene matches: 9. This CDR3 region has 12 residues. Here the CDR3 DNA reads TGTGCCTGGGAACCGGGACAGGGAAAGGCTTTCTTT. Its protein is CAWEPGQGKAFF.

J is TRBJ1-3 and V is TRBV30; D gene unclear. Deletions cut 5 bases from V and 5 bases from J, with 13 bases between. CDR1 and CDR2 from the germline V gene are GTSNPN and SVGIG (reference sequence). CDR3 length: 13 amino acids. The CDR3 nucleotides are TGTGCCTGGCAGATAGGAGGGAGAAACACCATATATTTT. It is translated as CAWQIGGRNTIYF.